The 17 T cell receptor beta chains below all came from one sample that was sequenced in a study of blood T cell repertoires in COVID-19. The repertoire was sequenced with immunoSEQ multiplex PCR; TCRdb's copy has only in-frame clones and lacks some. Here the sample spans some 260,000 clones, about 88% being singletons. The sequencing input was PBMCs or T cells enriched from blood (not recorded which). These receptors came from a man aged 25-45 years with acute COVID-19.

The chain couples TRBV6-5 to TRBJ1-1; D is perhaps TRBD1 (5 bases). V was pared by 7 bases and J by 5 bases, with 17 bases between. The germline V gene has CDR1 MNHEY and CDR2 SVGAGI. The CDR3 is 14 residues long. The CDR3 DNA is TGTGCCAGCAAGGCGGGACGCTCTCGGACTGAAGCTTTCTTT. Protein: CASKAGRSRTEAFF.

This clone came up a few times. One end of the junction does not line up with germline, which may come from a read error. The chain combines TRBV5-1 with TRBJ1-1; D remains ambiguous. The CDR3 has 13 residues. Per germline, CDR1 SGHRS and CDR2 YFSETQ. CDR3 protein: CASSLIVDTEAFF. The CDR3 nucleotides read TGTGCCAGCAGCCTAATAGTGGACACTGAAGCTTTCTTT. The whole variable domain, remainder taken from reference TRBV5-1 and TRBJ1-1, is KAGVTQTPRYLIKTRGQQVTLSCSPISGHRSVSWYQQTPGQGLQFLFEYFSETQRNKGNFPGRFSGRQFSNSRSEMNVSTLELGDSALYLCASSLIVDTEAFFGQGTRLTVV.

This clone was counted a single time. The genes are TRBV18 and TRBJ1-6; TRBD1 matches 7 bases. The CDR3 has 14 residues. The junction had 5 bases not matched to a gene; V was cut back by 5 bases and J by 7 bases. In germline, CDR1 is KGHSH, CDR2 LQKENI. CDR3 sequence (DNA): TGTGCCAGCTCAACCGACAGGGTGAATTCACCCCTCCACTTT. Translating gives CASSTDRVNSPLHF.

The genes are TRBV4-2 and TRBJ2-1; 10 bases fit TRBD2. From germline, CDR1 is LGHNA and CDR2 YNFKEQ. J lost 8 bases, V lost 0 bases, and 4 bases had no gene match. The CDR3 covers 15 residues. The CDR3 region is CASSQDPSGSDEQFF. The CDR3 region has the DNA TGTGCCAGCAGCCAAGATCCTAGCGGGAGCGATGAGCAGTTCTTC.

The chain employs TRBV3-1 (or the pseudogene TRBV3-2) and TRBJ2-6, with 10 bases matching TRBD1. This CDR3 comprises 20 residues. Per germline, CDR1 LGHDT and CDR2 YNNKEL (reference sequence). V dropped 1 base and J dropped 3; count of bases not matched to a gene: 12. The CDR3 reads CASSQAKWGQGRSGANVLTF. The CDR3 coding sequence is TGTGCCAGCAGCCAAGCCAAATGGGGACAGGGGCGCAGTGGGGCCAACGTCCTGACTTTC.

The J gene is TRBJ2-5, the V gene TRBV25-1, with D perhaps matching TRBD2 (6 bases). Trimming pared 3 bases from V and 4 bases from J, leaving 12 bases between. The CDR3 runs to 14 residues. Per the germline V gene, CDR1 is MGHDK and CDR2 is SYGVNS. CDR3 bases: TGTGCCAGCAGTGATCCTAGCGCACGAGAGACCCAGTACTTC. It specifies CASSDPSARETQYF. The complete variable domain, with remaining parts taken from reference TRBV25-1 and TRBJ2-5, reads EADIYQTPRYLVIGTGKKITLECSQTMGHDKMYWYQQDPGMELHLIHYSYGVNSTEKGDLSSESTVSRIRTEHFPLTLESARPSHTSQYLCASSDPSARETQYFGPGTRLLVL.

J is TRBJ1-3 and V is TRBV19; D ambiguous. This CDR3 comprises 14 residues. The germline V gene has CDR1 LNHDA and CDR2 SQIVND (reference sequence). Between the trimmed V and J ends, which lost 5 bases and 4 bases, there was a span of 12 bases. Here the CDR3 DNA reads TGTGCCAGTAGTCCAGCGCGTCCGGGAAACACCATATATTTT. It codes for CASSPARPGNTIYF. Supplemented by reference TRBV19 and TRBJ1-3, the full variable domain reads DGGITQSPKYLFRKEGQNVTLSCEQNLNHDAMYWYRQDPGQGLRLIYYSQIVNDFQKGDIAEGYSVSREKKESFPLTVTSAQKNPTAFYLCASSPARPGNTIYFGEGSWLTVV.

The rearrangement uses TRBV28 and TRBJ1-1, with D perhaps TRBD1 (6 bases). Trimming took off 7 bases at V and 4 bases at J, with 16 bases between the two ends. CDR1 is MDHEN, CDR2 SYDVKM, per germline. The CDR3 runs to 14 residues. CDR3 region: CASIRGGAGTEAFF. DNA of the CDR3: TGTGCCAGCATCCGGGGGGGCGCGGGCACTGAAGCTTTCTTT.

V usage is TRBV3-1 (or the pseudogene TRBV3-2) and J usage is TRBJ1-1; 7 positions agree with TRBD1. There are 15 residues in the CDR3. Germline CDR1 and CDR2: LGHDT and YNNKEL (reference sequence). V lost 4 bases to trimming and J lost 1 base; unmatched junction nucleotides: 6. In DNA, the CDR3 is TGTGCCAGCAGCCGCGACAGGGCCCCGAACACTGAAGCTTTCTTT. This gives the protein CASSRDRAPNTEAFF.

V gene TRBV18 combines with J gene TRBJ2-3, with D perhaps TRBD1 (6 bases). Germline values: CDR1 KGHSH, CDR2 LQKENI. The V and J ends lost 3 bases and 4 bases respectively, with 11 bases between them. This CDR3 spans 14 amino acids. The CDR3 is CASSPGTNADTQYF. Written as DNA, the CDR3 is TGTGCCAGCTCACCTGGGACAAACGCAGATACGCAGTATTTT. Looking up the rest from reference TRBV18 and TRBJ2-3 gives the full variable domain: NAGVMQNPRHLVRRRGQEARLRCSPMKGHSHVYWYRQLPEEGLKFMVYLQKENIIDESGMPKERFSAEFPKEGPSILRIQQVVRGDSAAYFCASSPGTNADTQYFGPGTRLTVL.

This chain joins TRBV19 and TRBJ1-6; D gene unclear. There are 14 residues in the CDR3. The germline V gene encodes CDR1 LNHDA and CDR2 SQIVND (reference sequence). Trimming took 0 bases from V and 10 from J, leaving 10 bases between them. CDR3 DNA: TGTGCCAGTAGTATAGATCGGCGCGGGTCACCCCTCCACTTT. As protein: CASSIDRRGSPLHF.

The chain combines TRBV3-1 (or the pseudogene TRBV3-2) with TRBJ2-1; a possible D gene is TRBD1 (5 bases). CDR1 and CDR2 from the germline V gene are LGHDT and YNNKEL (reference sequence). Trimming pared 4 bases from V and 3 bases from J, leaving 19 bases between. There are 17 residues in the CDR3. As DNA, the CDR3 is TGTGCCAGCAGCCGAACGGAAACAGGCGTGGTCTACAATGAGCAGTTCTTC. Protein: CASSRTETGVVYNEQFF.

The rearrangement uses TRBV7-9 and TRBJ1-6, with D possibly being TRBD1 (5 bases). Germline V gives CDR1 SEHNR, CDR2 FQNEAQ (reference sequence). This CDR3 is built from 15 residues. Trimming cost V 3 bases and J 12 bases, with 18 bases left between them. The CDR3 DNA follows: TGTGCCAGCAGCTTGGAGACAGCGGGAAAGGGACCCCTCCACTTT. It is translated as CASSLETAGKGPLHF.

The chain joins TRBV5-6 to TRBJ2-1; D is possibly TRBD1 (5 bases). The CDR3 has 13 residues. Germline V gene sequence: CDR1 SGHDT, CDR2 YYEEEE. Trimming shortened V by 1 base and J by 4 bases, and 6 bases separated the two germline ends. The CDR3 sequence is CASSLTGYNEQFF. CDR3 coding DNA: TGTGCCAGCAGCTTGACAGGTTACAATGAGCAGTTCTTC.

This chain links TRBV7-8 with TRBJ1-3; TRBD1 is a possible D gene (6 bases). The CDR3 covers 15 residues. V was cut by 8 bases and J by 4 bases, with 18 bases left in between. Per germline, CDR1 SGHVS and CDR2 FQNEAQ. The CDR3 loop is CASLIDNRAGNTIYF. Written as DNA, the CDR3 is TGTGCCAGCCTCATTGATAACAGGGCCGGAAACACCATATATTTT.

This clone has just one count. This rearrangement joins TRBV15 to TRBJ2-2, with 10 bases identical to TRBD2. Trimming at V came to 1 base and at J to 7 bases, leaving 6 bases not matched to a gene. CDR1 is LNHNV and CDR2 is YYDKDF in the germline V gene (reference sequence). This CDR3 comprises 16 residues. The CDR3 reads CATSRAVAGGIGELFF. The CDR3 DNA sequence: TGTGCCACCAGCAGAGCGGTAGCGGGGGGAATCGGGGAGCTGTTTTTT.

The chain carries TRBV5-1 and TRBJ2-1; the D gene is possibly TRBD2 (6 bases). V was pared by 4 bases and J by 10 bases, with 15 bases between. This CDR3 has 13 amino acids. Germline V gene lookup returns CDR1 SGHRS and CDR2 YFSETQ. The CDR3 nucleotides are TGCGCCAGCAGCCCCCTTTATCGGGGGGAGCAGTTCTTC. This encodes CASSPLYRGEQFF.